The TCR beta chain under discussion was sequenced for a study of shared clonotypes between healthy human individuals. Study-level information: Per donor, three plates held CD4 naive cells, three held CD4 memory, two held CD8 naive and one held CD8 memory. Study-wide results and limits: Clonotypes that were shared across a handful of donors made up approximately 5% of naive CD4 clonotypes.

Using immunoSEQ multiplex PCR, the repertoire was profiled, and TCRdb retains in-frame clones only, with some absent. There are around 2,100,000 clones in the sample; about 95% occur only once, and 0.95% to 1.5% lies in the top ten. A word on this clone: Its antigen is not identified. The sample contains more than one DNA sequence encoding this CDR3.

It was CD45RO-negative cells, positively selected for CCR7, that made up naive CD8 cells, with terminally differentiated effector memory CD45RA+ cells excluded. Donors were healthy HIV-negative adults without recent acute infections or vaccinations. The receptor was isolated from a man between 18 and 29 years old in good health. The sequencing input was naive CD8+ T cells sorted from blood.

CDR3 region: CASSQDLDTQYF. Written as DNA, the CDR3 is TGCGCCAGCAGCCAAGATTTGGATACGCAGTATTTT. The V call is TRBV4-1, the J call TRBJ2-3; D gene unclear. Germline V gene sequence: CDR1 MGHRA, CDR2 YSYEKL. V was shortened by 0 bases and J by 6 bases, with 4 bases between the two germline ends. CDR3 size: 12 residues.